Below are 6 T cell receptor beta chains sequenced from a single sample in a study of vaccination and CD4 T cells after COVID-19. Sequencing of the DNA from cultured CD4+ T cells was carried out with the Oncomine TCR Beta short-read assay. One entry per CDR3 protein results from TCRdb running MiXCR on the PCR reads. Found here are about 6,900 distinct CDR3 sequences, over 50% of them singletons; the top ten hold about 33%. Their antigens remain unidentified. The treatment was: approximately 10-day PBMC culture with coronavirus spike peptide pools or control peptides (ViraFEST assay). Harvesting of the unexposed donor's CD4+ T cells predated the COVID-19 pandemic (2011-2018). The material sequenced was CD4+ T cells from blood, cultured in vitro. The receptor set was obtained from a human donor in good health.

This clonotype was found once. The chain employs TRBV20-1 and TRBJ2-7, with D perhaps matching TRBD2 (5 bases). The CDR3 is 14 amino acids. Trimming left V 3 bases short and J 6 bases short, with 18 bases between. Germline V gene lookup returns CDR1 DFQATT and CDR2 SNEGSKA (reference sequence). CDR3 protein: CSASPGRTWGEQYF. In DNA form, the CDR3 reads TGCAGTGCTAGTCCGGGCAGGACTTGGGGCGAGCAGTACTTC.

The V gene is TRBV6-1, the J gene TRBJ1-1; D is unclear. Germline CDR1 MNHNS, CDR2 SASEGT. The CDR3 runs to 15 residues. Deletions cut 6 bases from V and 1 base from J, with 15 bases between. This CDR3 reads CASRESTRSNTEAFF. DNA of the CDR3: TGTGCCAGCAGGGAATCGACACGGTCGAACACTGAAGCTTTCTTT.

This clonotype was found a few times. The chain has TRBV25-1 and TRBJ2-3, with 8 bases matching TRBD2. CDR1 and CDR2 (germline): MGHDK, SYGVNS. With V trimmed by 4 bases and J by 1 base, 4 bases remained unmatched. This CDR3 region has 15 residues. DNA of the CDR3: TGTGCCAGCAGTGCGGGACTAGTGGGCACAGATACGCAGTATTTT. Translated: CASSAGLVGTDTQYF.

The gene calls are TRBV6-1 and TRBJ2-7, with D possibly being TRBD1 or TRBD2 (5 bases each). The CDR3 covers 15 residues. The V gene lost 2 bases and the J gene lost 4 bases, with 15 bases spanning the gap. Germline V gene data show CDR1 as MNHNS and CDR2 as SASEGT. The CDR3: CASSEIEGYPYEQYF. DNA for the CDR3: TGTGCCAGCAGTGAAATTGAGGGGTATCCGTACGAGCAGTACTTC.

This clonotype was detected a few times. V usage is TRBV10-1 and J usage is TRBJ1-6; D possibly corresponds to TRBD1 (5 bases). Germline V gene data show CDR1 as WNHNN and CDR2 as SYGVQD (reference sequence). Trimming removed 4 bases at V and 7 bases at J, with 11 bases between. The CDR3 extends over 14 amino acids. CDR3 DNA sequence: TGCGCCAGCAGTGTTGGGGCGGTGAATTCACCCCTCCACTTT. Its translation is CASSVGAVNSPLHF.

This chain connects TRBV7-2 to TRBJ2-7, with 8 bases lining up with TRBD1. J lost 1 base, V lost 5 bases, and 7 bases had no gene match. CDR1 and CDR2 from the germline V gene are SGHTA and FQGNSA. The CDR3 runs 15 residues. The CDR3 DNA sequence: TGTGCCAGCAGCAAGAAGGGACAGGAATCCTACGAGCAGTACTTC. Protein sequence: CASSKKGQESYEQYF. The variable domain in full, with the rest retrieved from reference TRBV7-2 and TRBJ2-7, is GAGVSQSPSNKVTEKGKDVELRCDPISGHTALYWYRQSLGQGLEFLIYFQGNSAPDKSGLPSDRFSAERTGGSVSTLTIQRTQQEDSAVYLCASSKKGQESYEQYFGPGTRLTVT.